This paragraph reports one T cell receptor (beta chain). Those who participated ranged in age from roughly 18 to 89 years and resided in 20 to 25 US areas. This entry belongs to a study of blood T cell repertoires in COVID-19. Study-level background: The samples span acute and convalescent COVID-19 from the United States, Italy and Spain.

Per the authors' pipeline: By means of reference gene primer amplification, nucleated cell counts were estimated. Using immunoSEQ multiplex PCR, the repertoire was profiled, and TCRdb retains in-frame clones only, with some absent. That table supplies the V and J calls and clone size; D and trimming were determined from the DNA. The sample records a few hundred thousand clones, about 84% being singletons. CDR3 length: 16 residues. Unmatched junction bases numbered 7, after V lost 1 base and J lost 6 bases. Germline V gives CDR1 MNHEY, CDR2 SMNVEV (reference sequence). The sample taken for sequencing was PBMCs or T cells enriched from blood (not recorded which). The source is a woman between 40 and 50 years old with acute COVID-19. This rearrangement joins TRBV27 to TRBJ1-5; 9 nucleotides agree with TRBD1. The CDR3 reads CASSLLGQGLGQPQHF. The DNA for the CDR3 is TGTGCCAGCAGTTTATTGGGACAGGGACTGGGTCAGCCCCAGCATTTT.